This TCR beta chain was sequenced in a study of blood T cell repertoires in COVID-19 (dated by TCRdb to about 2020). General notes on the study: Samples covering the acute and convalescent phases of COVID-19 were provided by collaborators in the United States, Italy and Spain. The prospective study material was composed of cDNA or gDNA derived from T cells, B-cell-depleted T cells, or PBMCs. Subjects who had been exposed to COVID-19, were actively infected with it, or had recovered from it provided the deeply sampled blood TCRbeta repertoires that made up the dataset. The repertoires were released in a freely available public database intended as a resource for research on the immune response to SARS-CoV-2. The samples were drawn from the first 160 participants of the ongoing ImmuneRACE study and from roughly 1,300 subjects provided by 6 global collaborators. A de-identified subject ID, COVID-19 status, age in years and sex were almost always included in the sample metadata. Where available, HLA class I and class II types were obtained from metadata supplied by the sample provider rather than from assay-based typing. Results the study describes overall, beyond this receptor: The amount of clinical and demographic metadata varied by source and participant and was provided uncurated.

This clone appeared a few times. Its antigen is unknown. The record has no base qualities; no much larger clone is one base away. TCRbeta CDR3 regions were amplified from genomic DNA using the immunoSEQ Assay, a bias-controlled multiplex PCR. As for the original processing: Nucleated cell counts per sample were estimated from amplification of reference gene primers within the assay. To quantify the absolute abundance of each unique TCRbeta CDR3 rearrangement, sequence reads were collapsed and filtered. For each sample, productive Simpson clonality was calculated as the square root of Simpson's diversity index across productive rearrangements. TCRdb obtained this table from immuneACCESS and retained in-frame rearrangements with V and J assigned. These tables miss some clones; where compared with another copy, unresolved V genes account for less than half of the shortfall, and the remainder is unexplained. That table gives V, J and clone size, and the DNA gave D and trimming. The sample contains 50,000 to 75,000 clones, over 75% of them found a single time. Of the sample, roughly 21% is held by the ten largest clones.

V is pared back by 3 bases and J by 2 bases, with 14 bases lying between the germline termini. The CDR3 sequence holds 15 residues, the cysteine and phenylalanine included. Solely the CDR3 DNA is kept, with 45 bases framed from the first base. Via the germline V gene, CDR1 is SGHTA and CDR2 FQGNSA. Whole blood was collected in K2EDTA tubes by collaborating institutions according to the institutions' own protocols. For TCRbeta analysis, collaborators shipped samples as frozen whole blood, isolated PBMCs, or DNA extracted from either of those sample types. The TCR sequence derives from a man older than 75 with active or convalescent COVID-19. Sequenced input: peripheral blood. This chain joins TRBV7-2 to TRBJ2-7; matching of 5 bases hints at TRBD2 as the D gene. The nucleotide sequence reads TGTGCCAGCAGCTTGATCGGGGATACCACCTACGAGCAGTACTTC. Its amino acids are CASSLIGDTTYEQYF.